This T cell receptor beta chain emerged from a study of T cell repertoires in cytomegalovirus infection. Whole-study context: Recently identified HLA-C-restricted and well-studied HLA-B-restricted CMV epitopes were used. Carrying CMV and the relevant HLA type showed in public TCR beta signatures.

In regard to this clonotype: Its antigen is as yet unknown.

In TCRdb, the reads were re-called with MiXCR into one record per CDR3 protein. The sample comprises 49,000 or so distinct CDR3 sequences, approximately 19% of which are singletons, and less than 70% rests with the top ten. Points from the study as a whole: Across the ex vivo response, the dominant clonotypes were HLA-C-restricted CMV-specific TCR beta clonotypes.

V shed 0 bases and J shed 5 bases, with 16 bases lying between them. The CDR3 is 16 amino acids. CDR1 is LGHNA and CDR2 is YSLEER in the germline V gene. The chain joins TRBV4-3 to TRBJ2-5; either TRBD1 or TRBD2 may supply D (6 bases each). Sequenced here: CD8+ T cells from cultured PBMCs, sampled from culture after CMV antigen stimulation. This clonotype was obtained from a human donor in good health (CMV status not recorded). Some clones in this sample may be carry-over from other donors' samples. The CDR3, as DNA: TGCGCCAGCAGCCAAGATCCCTCTACAGGGAGGGAGACCCAGTACTTC. It codes for CASSQDPSTGRETQYF.